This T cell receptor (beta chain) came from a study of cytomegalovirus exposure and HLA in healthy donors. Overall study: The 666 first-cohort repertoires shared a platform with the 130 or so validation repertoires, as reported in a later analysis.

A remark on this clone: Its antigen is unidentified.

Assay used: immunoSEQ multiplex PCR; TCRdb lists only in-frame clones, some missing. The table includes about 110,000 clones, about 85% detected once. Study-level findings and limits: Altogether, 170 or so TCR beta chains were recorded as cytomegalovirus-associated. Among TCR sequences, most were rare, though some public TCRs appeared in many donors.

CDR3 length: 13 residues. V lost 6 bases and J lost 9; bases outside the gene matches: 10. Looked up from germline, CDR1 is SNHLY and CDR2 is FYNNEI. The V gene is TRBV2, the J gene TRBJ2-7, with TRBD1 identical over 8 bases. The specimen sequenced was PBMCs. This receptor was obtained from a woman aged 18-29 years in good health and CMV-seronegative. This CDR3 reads CASRQSRQGLQYF. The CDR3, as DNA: TGTGCCAGCAGACAGTCGAGACAGGGGTTGCAGTACTTC.